This is a list of T cell receptor beta chains from one sample in a study of T cell clonotyping in hematopoietic cell transplantation. Sequencing used immunoSEQ multiplex PCR; TCRdb keeps in-frame clones, though not all of them. The table shows 9,500 to 12,000 clones, with about nine tenths occurring only once. Specimen: PBMCs, collected 180 days after allogeneic stem cell transplant. These receptors came from a male patient between 60 and 69 years old who had an allogeneic stem cell transplant from an unrelated donor, so the T cells may come from the graft donor. Some clones in this sample may be carry-over from other donors' samples. Both conserved end residues are part of each CDR3. The D gene is left open where the match is weak. Clone size, where shown, is once, few, many, or a class for clones that have expanded.

V gene	D gene	clone size	J gene	CDR3 DNA	CDR3 protein
TRBV2	TRBD1	-	TRBJ1-1	TGTGCCAGCTGGAGGGACAGCATATTGAACACTGAAGCTTTCTTT	CASWRDSILNTEAFF
TRBV29-1	-	-	TRBJ1-5	TGCAGCGTTGAAGGCTTAAGAGGTTATAGCAATCAGCCCCAGCATTTT	CSVEGLRGYSNQPQHF
TRBV19	-	-	TRBJ2-7	TGTGCCAGTAGTGACGGCTACGAGCAGTACTTC	CASSDGYEQYF
TRBV5-1	-	-	TRBJ2-7	TGCGCCAGCAGCTTGGGCAGTCTTCGCGAGCAGTACTTC	CASSLGSLREQYF
TRBV21-1	-	-	TRBJ1-6	TGTGCCAGCAGCAGTTCAGACAGGGCTATACATAATTCACCCCTCCACTTT	CASSSSDRAIHNSPLHF
TRBV19	-	-	TRBJ2-7	TGTGCCAGTAGTATGCCGGGGTGGTACGAGCAGTACTTC	CASSMPGWYEQYF
TRBV10-3	-	-	TRBJ2-2	TGTGCCATCCAGGGGCAGGGGTGGAACACCGGGGAGCTGTTTTTT	CAIQGQGWNTGELFF
TRBV5-1	-	-	TRBJ1-4	TGCGCCAGCAGCTTGGAAACGGGGATGGGTGAAAAACTGTTTTTT	CASSLETGMGEKLFF
TRBV4-1	-	once	TRBJ1-3	TGCGCCAGCAGCCGGACGACAGGCTCTGGAAACACCATATATTTT	CASSRTTGSGNTIYF
TRBV19	-	-	TRBJ1-5	TGTGCCAGTACCGAACACGGCGGTAACAATCAGCCCCAGCATTTT	CASTEHGGNNQPQHF
TRBV7-6	TRBD1	-	TRBJ1-4	TGTGCCAGCAGCTTAGTCGCCAGGGGGCTCGGCACTAATGAAAAACTGTTTTTT	CASSLVARGLGTNEKLFF
TRBV7-2	TRBD1	-	TRBJ1-2	TGTGCCAGCAGCTTCCGACAGGGGCAGTATGGCTACACCTTC	CASSFRQGQYGYTF
TRBV5-6	-	-	TRBJ2-5	TGTGCCAGCAGCTTCGGGTGGGGGCCGGGAGAGACCCAGTACTTC	CASSFGWGPGETQYF
TRBV15	TRBD2	-	TRBJ2-7	TGTGCCACCAGCAGAACTAGCGGGAGCTACGAGCAGTACTTC	CATSRTSGSYEQYF
TRBV6-1	-	-	TRBJ2-7	TGTGCCAGCATGATAGGGCAGTCCTACGAGCAGTACTTC	CASMIGQSYEQYF
TRBV9	TRBD1	-	TRBJ2-1	TGTGCCAGCAGCGCGGCCGGGACAGGGTGGGGGGATGAGCAGTTCTTC	CASSAAGTGWGDEQFF
TRBV5-1	-	-	TRBJ1-6	TGCGCCAGCAGGTCGGACGGAGGGACTTCACCCCTCCACTTT	CASRSDGGTSPLHF
TRBV6-1	TRBD1	-	TRBJ2-2	TGTGCCAGCGTGTGGGACAGGGGCACCGGGGAGCTGTTTTTT	CASVWDRGTGELFF
TRBV15	TRBD1	-	TRBJ1-6	TGTGCCACCAAAGAGGGACAGTATAATTCACCCCTCCACTTT	CATKEGQYNSPLHF
TRBV19	-	-	TRBJ1-2	TGTGCCAGTAGGGAAACCTATGGCTACACCTTC	CASRETYGYTF
TRBV7-2	TRBD2	few	TRBJ2-7	TGTGCCAGCAGCTCCGGGACTAGAGCCTACGAGCAGTACTTC	CASSSGTRAYEQYF
TRBV29-1	TRBD1	-	TRBJ1-2	TGCAGCGTCGCCGCCCAGGGACAGGGCGGGGGCTACACCTTC	CSVAAQGQGGGYTF
TRBV4-3	-	-	TRBJ1-2	TGCGCCAGCAGCCAAGAACGGGGAAGGTATGGCTACACCTTC	CASSQERGRYGYTF
TRBV7-2	-	-	TRBJ1-5	TGTGCCAGCAGCTTGCGTAGCAATCAGCCCCAGCATTTT	CASSLRSNQPQHF
TRBV7-2	-	-	TRBJ1-5	TGTGCCAGCAGCTCACTGGGGGCCCAGCATTTT	CASSSLGAQHF
TRBV11-2	-	-	TRBJ2-7	TGTGCCAGCAGCTTTGCTAGCAGAGACTCCTACGAGCAGTACTTC	CASSFASRDSYEQYF
TRBV5-1	-	once	TRBJ2-3	TGCGCCAGCAGCTTGGGAGGGCCGGGGATATCTAGCACAGATACGCAGTATTTT	CASSLGGPGISSTDTQYF
TRBV2	-	-	TRBJ2-5	TGTGCCAGCAATCCCGGAGGGAACCAAGAGACCCAGTACTTC	CASNPGGNQETQYF
TRBV27	TRBD1	-	TRBJ1-6	TGTGCCAGCAGTCTAGGACAGGGAAATTCACCCCTCCACTTT	CASSLGQGNSPLHF
TRBV6-5	-	-	TRBJ1-2	TGTGCCAGCACAGGGAACCTGGAAGGCTACACCTTC	CASTGNLEGYTF
TRBV2	-	-	TRBJ1-1	TGTGCCAGCAGTGATATGGGGAATACTGAAGCTTTCTTT	CASSDMGNTEAFF
TRBV9	TRBD2	-	TRBJ2-3	TGTGCCAGCAGCCCTCACCGGGACTACCTGACAGATACGCAGTATTTT	CASSPHRDYLTDTQYF
TRBV14	-	once	TRBJ1-1	TGTGCCAGCAGCCAAGGCGTCTATTCTGAAGCTTTCTTT	CASSQGVYSEAFF
TRBV25-1	-	-	TRBJ1-3	TGTGCCAGCACCGGGGGGCATGGAAACACCATATATTTT	CASTGGHGNTIYF
TRBV7-9	-	once	TRBJ1-2	TGTGCCAGCAGCCCCTCTAAAACCTATGGCTACACCTTC	CASSPSKTYGYTF
TRBV11-2	-	-	TRBJ1-1	TGTGCCAGCAGCACCGGGACACTCAAGAACACTGAAGCTTTCTTT	CASSTGTLKNTEAFF
TRBV9	-	-	TRBJ2-5	TGTGCCAGCAGCGTAGAGGAGGGTCGGGCGGAGACCCAGTACTTC	CASSVEEGRAETQYF
TRBV6-8	-	-	TRBJ1-4	TGTGCCAGCAGTTACTCGACGTTCGGCGACAACCTTAATGAAAAACTGTTTTTT	CASSYSTFGDNLNEKLFF
TRBV4-1	-	-	TRBJ2-7	TGCGCCAGCAGCCAGGGGCTGGGGGCGGCCTCTTACGAGCAGTACTTC	CASSQGLGAASYEQYF
TRBV10-3	-	-	TRBJ1-6	TGTGCCATCAGAGGGACAAATAATTCACCCCTCCACTTT	CAIRGTNNSPLHF
TRBV7-8	-	-	TRBJ1-2	TGTGCCAGCAGCCCTACAGGGAATGTCTATGGCTACACCTTC	CASSPTGNVYGYTF
TRBV7-3	-	-	TRBJ1-1	TGTGCCAGCAGCCCTGGGGGACTTAACACTGAAGCTTTCTTT	CASSPGGLNTEAFF
TRBV25-1	-	-	TRBJ1-2	TGTGCCAGCAGTGACTCGGGGAAGAACAACTATGGCTACACCTTC	CASSDSGKNNYGYTF
TRBV7-9	-	-	TRBJ1-5	TGTGCCAGCAGCTTAGGGGGGATTCAGCCCCAGCATTTT	CASSLGGIQPQHF
TRBV19	TRBD1	-	TRBJ2-2	TGTGCCAGTAGCCAACAGGGGTCCACCGGGGAGCTGTTTTTT	CASSQQGSTGELFF
TRBV21-1	-	-	TRBJ2-7	TGTGCCAGCAGCAAACTGGCGACTCCCCCCGGGACAGATTCCTACGAGCAGTACTTC	CASSKLATPPGTDSYEQYF
TRBV6-5	-	once	TRBJ2-7	TGTGCCAGCAGTTACTCGGCTAGAGGTTCCTACGAGCAGTACTTC	CASSYSARGSYEQYF
TRBV7-2	TRBD1	-	TRBJ2-7	TGTGCCAGCAGCTTAGTTGTAATGGGGACAGGGAACCACGAGCAGTACTTC	CASSLVVMGTGNHEQYF
TRBV10-2	-	-	TRBJ2-3	TGCGCCGTCCGGTCTTGGGTCCCCACAGATACGCAGTATTTT	CAVRSWVPTDTQYF
TRBV4-2	-	-	TRBJ2-7	TGTGCCAGCAGCCAAGGGCAGGGATTCTACGAGCAGTACTTC	CASSQGQGFYEQYF
TRBV7-8	-	-	TRBJ1-4	TGTGCCAGCAGCTTAAGGACGGCGGGGTTTCAGGAAAAACTGTTTTTT	CASSLRTAGFQEKLFF
TRBV19	TRBD1	-	TRBJ1-6	TGTGCCAGTAGACCCGCAGGGGGTAATTCACCCCTCCACTTT	CASRPAGGNSPLHF
TRBV7-8	-	-	TRBJ2-7	TGTGCCAGCAGCTCCTCGGGGCTAAGCTCCTACGAGCAGTACTTC	CASSSSGLSSYEQYF